Listed below are T cell receptor beta chains from one sample, sequenced in a study of blood T cell repertoires in COVID-19. Assay used: immunoSEQ multiplex PCR; TCRdb lists only in-frame clones, some missing. The repertoire holds 99,000 or so clones, with about 85% as singletons. Sequenced input: peripheral blood. The receptors shown here come from a man between 45 and 60 years old with acute or convalescent COVID-19. The CDR3 runs from the conserved cysteine through the conserved F or W. Fields, in order: J gene, D gene, V gene, CDR3 protein. D genes are given only for firm matches.

>TRBJ1-1|NA|TRBV11-2
CASRGGGSVNTEAFF
>TRBJ1-1|NA|TRBV3-1/TRBV3-2
CASSRRQKNTEAFF
>TRBJ1-2|NA|TRBV13
CASSTTDRYYGYTF
>TRBJ2-5|TRBD2|TRBV12-5
CASGFSGVTTQYF
>TRBJ1-5|NA|TRBV24-1
CATSDRGQPQHF
>TRBJ1-5|TRBD1|TRBV11-2
CASSAGTGSYSNQPQHF
>TRBJ2-7|TRBD1|TRBV10-3
CAIRGTGYEQYF
>TRBJ2-3|NA|TRBV11-3
CASRAGMHSGTQYF
>TRBJ2-2|NA|TRBV10-3
CAISVPNTLGPTGELFF
>TRBJ1-1|NA|TRBV19
CASSGGNPNTEAFF
>TRBJ2-3|NA|TRBV9
CASSVDGVDTDTQYF
>TRBJ2-2|NA|TRBV6-5
CASSSTALNTGELFF
>TRBJ2-7|TRBD1|TRBV9
CASSVSGGSSYEQYF
>TRBJ2-5|TRBD1|TRBV6-5
CASSSQGAGGMSSHF
>TRBJ2-2|TRBD2|TRBV18
CASSPFGGSSGNTGELFF
>TRBJ2-7|TRBD2|TRBV2
CASSDTSGVSYEQYF